Only one count was recorded for the clone carrying this TCR beta chain. What it binds is not known. This specimen belongs to a study of cytomegalovirus exposure and HLA in healthy donors. Data came from immunoSEQ multiplex PCR; TCRdb stores just in-frame clones and leaves some out. The data show 200,000 or so clones, 65% to 90% seen once. The J segment lost 4 bases and the V segment lost 0 bases, leaving 6 bases of the junction unmatched. Germline-derived CDR1 and CDR2 are SGHRS and YFSETQ. The CDR3 has 16 residues. General study results and limits: In vitro data verified three CMV-associated chains as specific for CMV antigens. 164 TCR beta chains were listed as cytomegalovirus-associated. Diagnosis of cytomegalovirus status made by the classifier reportedly showed high specificity and sensitivity. According to a subsequent analysis, TCR clusters from the first cohort were inclined to appear together in the roughly 120 validation repertoires.

This receptor was taken from a young woman in good health and CMV-seropositive. This chain links TRBV5-1 with TRBJ1-1, with 10 nucleotides matching TRBD1. Sequencing was carried out using PBMCs. DNA of the CDR3: TGCGCCAGCAGCTTGGGGGCGGGACAGGGGACCACTGAAGCTTTCTTT. Translating it yields CASSLGAGQGTTEAFF.